This is a list of T cell receptor beta chains from one sample in a study of blood T cell repertoires in COVID-19. Generated by immunoSEQ multiplex PCR, the TCRdb table keeps only in-frame clones and is missing some. The sample lists around 280,000 clones, around 87% occurring once. The sample was peripheral blood. Source of these receptors: a young woman who had recovered from COVID-19. CDR3s include the opening cysteine and the closing phenylalanine or tryptophan. Fields, in order: D gene, J gene, clone size, V gene, CDR3 protein, CDR3 DNA. A D gene is named only where the DNA matches it firmly. The size field is filled for only some rows; it gives once, few, many or a size class.

d_call: -
j_call: TRBJ1-6
clone_size: -
v_call: TRBV11-1
cdr3_aa: CASSPGNSPLHF
cdr3_nt: TGTGCCAGCAGCCCAGGGAATTCACCCCTCCACTTT

d_call: -
j_call: TRBJ2-1
clone_size: -
v_call: TRBV5-6
cdr3_aa: CASSVTRVNEQFF
cdr3_nt: TGTGCCAGCAGCGTAACCAGGGTCAATGAGCAGTTCTTC

d_call: -
j_call: TRBJ2-5
clone_size: -
v_call: TRBV30
cdr3_aa: CAWRDDRLETQYF
cdr3_nt: TGTGCCTGGAGGGATGACAGGCTAGAGACCCAGTACTTC

d_call: -
j_call: TRBJ2-3
clone_size: -
v_call: TRBV5-6
cdr3_aa: CASSLYTDTQYF
cdr3_nt: TGTGCCAGCAGCCTGTACACAGATACGCAGTATTTT

d_call: -
j_call: TRBJ2-3
clone_size: -
v_call: TRBV5-5
cdr3_aa: CASSSGGFTDTQYF
cdr3_nt: TGTGCCAGCAGCTCGGGGGGCTTTACAGATACGCAGTATTTT

d_call: TRBD2
j_call: TRBJ2-7
clone_size: -
v_call: TRBV6-5
cdr3_aa: CASSYASGRNEQYF
cdr3_nt: TGTGCCAGCAGTTACGCTAGCGGGAGGAACGAGCAGTACTTC

d_call: TRBD2
j_call: TRBJ2-1
clone_size: -
v_call: TRBV19
cdr3_aa: CASNDGGAIDEQFF
cdr3_nt: TGTGCCAGTAACGACGGGGGGGCCATCGATGAGCAGTTCTTC

d_call: -
j_call: TRBJ2-7
clone_size: -
v_call: TRBV7-2
cdr3_aa: CASSPGSKSSPYEQYF
cdr3_nt: TGTGCCAGCAGCCCGGGGTCCAAATCTTCCCCCTACGAGCAGTACTTC

d_call: -
j_call: TRBJ1-1
clone_size: few
v_call: TRBV5-4
cdr3_aa: CASSFIGGANTEAFF
cdr3_nt: TGTGCCAGCAGCTTCATAGGAGGGGCTAACACTGAAGCTTTCTTT

d_call: TRBD1
j_call: TRBJ1-1
clone_size: -
v_call: TRBV18
cdr3_aa: CASSPPAGQALNPFF
cdr3_nt: TGTGCCAGCTCACCACCGGCCGGACAGGCGTTGAACCCTTTCTTT

d_call: TRBD2
j_call: TRBJ2-5
clone_size: few
v_call: TRBV15
cdr3_aa: CATSRATSGSPQYF
cdr3_nt: TGTGCCACCAGCAGAGCGACTAGCGGGAGTCCCCAGTACTTC